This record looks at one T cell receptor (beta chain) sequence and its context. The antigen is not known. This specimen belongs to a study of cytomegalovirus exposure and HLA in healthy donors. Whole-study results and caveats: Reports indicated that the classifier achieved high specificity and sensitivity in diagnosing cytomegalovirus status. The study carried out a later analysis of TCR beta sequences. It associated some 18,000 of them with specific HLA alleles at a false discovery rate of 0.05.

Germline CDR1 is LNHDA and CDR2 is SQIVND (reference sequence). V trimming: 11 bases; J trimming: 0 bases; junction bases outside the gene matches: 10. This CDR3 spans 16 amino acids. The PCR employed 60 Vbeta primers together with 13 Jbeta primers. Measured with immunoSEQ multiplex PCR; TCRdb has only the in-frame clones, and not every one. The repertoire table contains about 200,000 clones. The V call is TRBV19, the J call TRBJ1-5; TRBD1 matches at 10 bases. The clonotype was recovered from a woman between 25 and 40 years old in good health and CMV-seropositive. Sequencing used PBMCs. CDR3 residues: CAADPGQGYSNQPQHF. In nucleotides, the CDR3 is TGTGCCGCTGATCCGGGACAGGGGTATAGCAATCAGCCCCAGCATTTT.